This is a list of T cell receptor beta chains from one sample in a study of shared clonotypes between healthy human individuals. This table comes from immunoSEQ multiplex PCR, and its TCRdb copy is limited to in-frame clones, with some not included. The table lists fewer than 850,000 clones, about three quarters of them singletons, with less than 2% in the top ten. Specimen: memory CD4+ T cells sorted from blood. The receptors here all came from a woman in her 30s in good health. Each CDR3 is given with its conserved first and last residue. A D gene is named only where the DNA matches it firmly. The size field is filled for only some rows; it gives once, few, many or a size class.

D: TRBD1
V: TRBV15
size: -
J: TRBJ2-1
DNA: TGTGCCACCAGCAGAGAAAGGGACAGCTCCTACAATGAGCAGTTCTTC
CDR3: CATSRERDSSYNEQFF

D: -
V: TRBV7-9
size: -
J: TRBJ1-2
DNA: TGTGCCAGCAGCTTGGTAGACAGGCCTGAAGCCTTC
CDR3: CASSLVDRPEAF

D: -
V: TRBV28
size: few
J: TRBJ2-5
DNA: TGTGCCAGCAGTCCGCTGACAGGCTGGACCCAGTACTTC
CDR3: CASSPLTGWTQYF

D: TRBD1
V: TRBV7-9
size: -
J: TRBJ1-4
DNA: TGTGCCAGCAGCTCCCCCGGGTCGGGACAGGGACGCGAAAAACTGTTTTTT
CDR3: CASSSPGSGQGREKLFF

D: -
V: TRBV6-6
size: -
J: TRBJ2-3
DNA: TGTGCCAGCAGCCGAGGACAGATCACAGATACGCAGTATTTT
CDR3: CASSRGQITDTQYF

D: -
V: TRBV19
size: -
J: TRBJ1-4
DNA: TGTGCCAGCCGAGGGGGATTTAATGAAAAACTGTTTTTT
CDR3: CASRGGFNEKLFF

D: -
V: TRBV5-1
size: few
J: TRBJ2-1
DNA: TGCGCCAGCAGCTTGGGGGTGAGCTCCTACAATGAGCAGTTCTTC
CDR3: CASSLGVSSYNEQFF

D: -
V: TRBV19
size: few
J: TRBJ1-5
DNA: TGTGCCAGTAGTATTAGCTCCAATCAGCCCCAGCATTTT
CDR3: CASSISSNQPQHF

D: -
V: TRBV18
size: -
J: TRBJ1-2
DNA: TGTGCCAGCTCACTCCGGGTCGAGGACTATGGCTACACCTTC
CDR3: CASSLRVEDYGYTF

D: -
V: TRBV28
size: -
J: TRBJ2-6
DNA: TGTGCCAGCAGTTTAATATGGGGGCCTGGGGCCAACGTCCTGACTTTC
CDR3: CASSLIWGPGANVLTF

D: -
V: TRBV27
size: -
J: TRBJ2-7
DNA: TGTGCCAGCAGTTCCCTTGCACGGGACCAAAACGAGCAGTACTTC
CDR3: CASSSLARDQNEQYF

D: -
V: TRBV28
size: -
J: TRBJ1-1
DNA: TGTGCCAGCAGATCGGCGGGGGTGGCAGGGCCAGGAGCTTTCTTT
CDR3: CASRSAGVAGPGAFF

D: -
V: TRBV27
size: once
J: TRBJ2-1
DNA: TGTGCCAGCAGTTCCGGCTCGGCCTACTCCTACAATGAGCAGTTCTTC
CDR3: CASSSGSAYSYNEQFF

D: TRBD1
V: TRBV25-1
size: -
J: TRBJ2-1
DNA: TGTGCCAGCAGTTCCCCCCCAGGGACAGGGGGGAGCAATGAGCAGTTCTTC
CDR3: CASSSPPGTGGSNEQFF

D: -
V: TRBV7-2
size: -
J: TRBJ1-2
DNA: TGTGCCAGCAGCTCCCACAGCGGTAACTATGGCTACACCTTC
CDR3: CASSSHSGNYGYTF

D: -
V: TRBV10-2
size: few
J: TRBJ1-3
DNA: TGCGCCAGCAGTGAGGGTCGGGGAAACACCATATATTTT
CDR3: CASSEGRGNTIYF

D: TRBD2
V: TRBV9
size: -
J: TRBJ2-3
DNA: TGTGCCAGCAGCGAGACCTCCGATACTAGCGGAACCCTTAGCACAGATACGCAGTATTTT
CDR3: CASSETSDTSGTLSTDTQYF

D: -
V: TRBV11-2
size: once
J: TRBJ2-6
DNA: TGTGCCAGCAGCCGATCCCCCTCTGGGGCCAACGTCCTGACTTTC
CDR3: CASSRSPSGANVLTF

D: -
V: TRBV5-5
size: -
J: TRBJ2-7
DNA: TGTGCCAGCAGCTTGTATATCAACGAGCAGTACTTC
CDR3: CASSLYINEQYF

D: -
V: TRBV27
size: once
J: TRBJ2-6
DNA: TGTGCCAGCAGTAGCTCTGGGGCCAACGTCCTGACTTTC
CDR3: CASSSSGANVLTF

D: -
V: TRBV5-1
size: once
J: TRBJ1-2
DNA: TGCGCCAGCGCGGCAGGGGACTATGGCTACACCTTC
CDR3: CASAAGDYGYTF

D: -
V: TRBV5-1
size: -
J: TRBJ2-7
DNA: TGCGCCAGCAGCTTGAGTTTTGGGGACGGCTCCTACGAGCAGTACTTC
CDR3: CASSLSFGDGSYEQYF

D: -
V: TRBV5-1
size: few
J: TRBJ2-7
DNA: TGCGCCAGCAGCTTAGTGGACGTGCAAGCCTACGAGCAGTACTTC
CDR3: CASSLVDVQAYEQYF

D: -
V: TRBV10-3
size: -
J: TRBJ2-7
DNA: TGTGCCATCAGTGGACTCTACGAGCAGTACTTC
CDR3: CAISGLYEQYF